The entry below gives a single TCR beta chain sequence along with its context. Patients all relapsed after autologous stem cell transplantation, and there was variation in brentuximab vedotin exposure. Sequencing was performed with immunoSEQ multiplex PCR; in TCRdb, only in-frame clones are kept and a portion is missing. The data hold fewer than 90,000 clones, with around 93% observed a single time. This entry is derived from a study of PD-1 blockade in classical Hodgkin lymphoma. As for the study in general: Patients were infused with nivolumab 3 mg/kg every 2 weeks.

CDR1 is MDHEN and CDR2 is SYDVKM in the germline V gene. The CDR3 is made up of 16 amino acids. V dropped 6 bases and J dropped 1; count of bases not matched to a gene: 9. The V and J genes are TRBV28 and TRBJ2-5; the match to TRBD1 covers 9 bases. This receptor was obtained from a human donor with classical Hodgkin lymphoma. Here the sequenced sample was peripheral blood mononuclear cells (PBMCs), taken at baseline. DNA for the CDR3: TGTGCCAGCAGGCAAACCGGGACAGGGAGCCAAGAGACCCAGTACTTC. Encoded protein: CASRQTGTGSQETQYF.